This TCR beta chain was documented in a study of Graves' ophthalmopathy and Graves' hyperthyroidism. Study conclusions and caveats: Most expanded thyroid clonotypes above 0.001 frequency also appeared in blood.

RNA transcripts were the template, and TCR beta CDR3 regions were amplified from them. The authors performed first-round RT-PCR with HTBI primers and then a second-round multiplex PCR. TCRdb reprocessed the multiplex PCR reads with MiXCR, giving one entry per CDR3 protein. This sample has under 350,000 distinct CDR3 sequences, with 17% found just once. CDR3 length: 17 residues. Per the germline V gene, CDR1 is DFQATT and CDR2 is SNEGSKA (reference sequence). The J segment lost 5 bases and the V segment lost 0 bases, leaving 12 bases of the junction unmatched. Under 3 months in duration, the ophthalmopathy in affected donors had moderate-to-severe activity, CAS ≥3 and NOSPECS ≥4. Exclusion criteria comprised other autoimmune diseases, uncontrolled infections, pregnancy or lactation in patients. Of note for this clonotype: As yet, its antigen is unknown.

The TCR originated in an adult man with Graves' ophthalmopathy. Source material: peripheral blood. The V and J genes are TRBV20-1 and TRBJ1-5, with 8 nucleotides matching TRBD1. Written as DNA, the CDR3 is TGCAGTGCTAGAGATTGGCTTGGACAGGGATTCGATCAGCCCCAGCATTTT. Encoded protein: CSARDWLGQGFDQPQHF.